This T cell receptor beta chain was retrieved from a study of blood T cell repertoires in COVID-19. Looking at the study overall: Both acute and convalescent COVID-19 samples were obtained from the United States, Italy and Spain. PBMCs, B-cell-depleted T cells, or T cells provided the cDNA or gDNA that made up the material.

Germline trimming cut 3 bases from V and 1 base from J; bases unmatched to any gene: 4. CDR3 length: 15 residues. Germline CDR1 MNHEY, CDR2 SMNVEV (reference sequence). Original handling: Reference gene primer amplification gave nucleated cell count estimates. TCRdb keeps only in-frame clones here, not all; method: immunoSEQ multiplex PCR. D and trimming come from the DNA, and the V and J calls and clone size come from that table. The data hold under 500,000 clones, with 85% to 90% observed a single time. This TCR came from a woman aged 25 to 39 with acute or convalescent COVID-19. The chain uses TRBV27 and TRBJ2-7; the match to TRBD1 covers 9 bases. Sample: peripheral blood. CDR3 bases: TGTGCCAGCAGTTTGACAGGGGGGGCTTCCTACGAGCAGTACTTC. It yields the protein CASSLTGGASYEQYF.